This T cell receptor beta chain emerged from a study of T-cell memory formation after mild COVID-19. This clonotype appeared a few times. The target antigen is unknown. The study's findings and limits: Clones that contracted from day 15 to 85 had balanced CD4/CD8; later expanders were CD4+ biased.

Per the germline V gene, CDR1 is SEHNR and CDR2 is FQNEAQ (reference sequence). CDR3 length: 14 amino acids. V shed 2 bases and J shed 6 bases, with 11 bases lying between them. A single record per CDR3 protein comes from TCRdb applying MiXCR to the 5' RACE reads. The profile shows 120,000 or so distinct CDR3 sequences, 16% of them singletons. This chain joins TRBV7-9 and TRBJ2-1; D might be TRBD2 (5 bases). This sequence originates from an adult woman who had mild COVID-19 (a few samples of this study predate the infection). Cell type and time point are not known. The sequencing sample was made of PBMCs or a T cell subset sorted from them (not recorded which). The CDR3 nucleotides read TGTGCCAGCAGCTTAAATCTAGCCGGCAATGAGCAGTTCTTC. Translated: CASSLNLAGNEQFF. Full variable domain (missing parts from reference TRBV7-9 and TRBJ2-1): DTGVSQNPRHKITKRGQNVTFRCDPISEHNRLYWYRQTLGQGPEFLTYFQNEAQLEKSRLLSDRFSAERPKGSFSTLEIQRTEQGDSAMYLCASSLNLAGNEQFFGPGTRLTVL.